This passage covers 20 T cell receptor beta chains from one sample sequenced in a study of beta chain features in type 1 diabetes. These receptors have no identified antigens. Reverse transcribing all isolated RNA meant expressed TCRB transcripts were sequenced. Profiled with immunoSEQ multiplex PCR; TCRdb holds only in-frame clones, not every one. The sample shows 85,000 to 110,000 clones, under 30% of them seen only once. Study results and caveats: In all four CD4+ subsets, TCRB CDR3 length was significantly, moderately reduced in type 1 diabetes.

Sequenced input: central memory CD4+ T cells from blood. Receptors were obtained from a woman in her late teens or twenties with type 1 diabetes.

This chain joins TRBV7-2 and TRBJ2-3; perhaps TRBD1 as D (5 bases). Per the germline V gene, CDR1 is SGHTA and CDR2 is FQGNSA. Trimming removed 4 bases from V and 0 bases from J, with 11 bases in between. The CDR3 covers 15 residues. The CDR3 spells CASSSQGFSTDTQYF. The DNA of the CDR3 is TGTGCCAGCAGCTCGCAGGGATTCAGCACAGATACGCAGTATTTT. The full variable domain, completed using reference TRBV7-2 and TRBJ2-3, is GAGVSQSPSNKVTEKGKDVELRCDPISGHTALYWYRQSLGQGLEFLIYFQGNSAPDKSGLPSDRFSAERTGGSVSTLTIQRTQQEDSAVYLCASSSQGFSTDTQYFGPGTRLTVL.

Only a few counts were recorded for this clone. The chain carries TRBV12-5 and TRBJ2-5, with D unclear. The CDR3 runs to 12 residues. Germline V gene lookup returns CDR1 LGHNT and CDR2 FRNRAP. V gave up 7 bases and J gave up 1 base, with 7 bases separating them. CDR3 in amino acids: CASVLGQETQYF. In DNA, the CDR3 is TGTGCTAGTGTACTTGGCCAAGAGACCCAGTACTTC.

The J gene is TRBJ1-2, the V gene TRBV5-1, with no clear D. This CDR3 spans 16 amino acids. With 4 bases removed from V and 7 bases from J, the gap between germline ends came to 23 bases. In germline, CDR1 is SGHRS, CDR2 YFSETQ. For the CDR3, the DNA is TGCGCCAGCAGCCCTGGGGTGTGGGGTATAGGGAGTGGCTACACCTTC. It codes for CASSPGVWGIGSGYTF.

There are a few counts of this clone. CDR3 bases: TGTGCCAGCAGCTTAGCGCGGGGAGCGGCCCAAGAGACCCAGTACTTC. This codes for CASSLARGAAQETQYF. This chain joins TRBV7-8 and TRBJ2-5, with D possibly TRBD2 on 6 matching bases. The CDR3 is 16 residues long. The V end lost 0 bases, the J end lost 1 base, and 12 bases lay between the germline ends. From germline, CDR1 is SGHVS and CDR2 FQNEAQ.

This clone was found a few times. The rearrangement links TRBV19 to TRBJ1-5, with TRBD1 identical over 8 bases. V lost 9 bases to trimming and J lost 2 bases; unmatched junction nucleotides: 9. Germline V gives CDR1 LNHDA, CDR2 SQIVND (reference sequence). CDR3 length: 15 residues. The CDR3 DNA reads as TGTGCCAGCCACCGACAGGGGAGAGGCAATCAGCCCCAGCATTTT. It translates to CASHRQGRGNQPQHF.

This clone occurred many times. V and J are TRBV7-9 and TRBJ1-1; D is unresolved. CDR3 size: 16 residues. From germline, CDR1 is SEHNR and CDR2 FQNEAQ (reference sequence). Trimming cost V 5 bases and J 1 base, with 17 bases left between them. DNA of the CDR3: TGTGCCAGCAGCCCAGAATGGGCCACTGGGAACACTGAAGCTTTCTTT. This codes for CASSPEWATGNTEAFF.

The sample holds a few counts of this clone. The chain links TRBV9 to TRBJ2-5, with 12 bases identical to TRBD2. This CDR3 comprises 16 residues. Germline V gene sequence: CDR1 SGDLS, CDR2 YYNGEE. V was pared by 3 bases and J by 3 bases, with 6 bases of the junction left unmatched. This CDR3 reads CASSASLAGGEETQYF. Here the CDR3 DNA reads TGTGCCAGCAGCGCCAGTCTAGCGGGAGGGGAAGAGACCCAGTACTTC.

Only a few counts were recorded for this clone. This sequence joins TRBV28 and TRBJ1-5, with 9 positions matching TRBD1. V lost 2 bases to trimming and J lost 2 bases; unmatched junction nucleotides: 10. The CDR3 has 18 amino acids. Germline assignment: CDR1 MDHEN and CDR2 SYDVKM. CDR3 sequence (DNA): TGTGCCAGCAGTTTAAGGCCCGGGACAGGGATGGGCAATCAGCCCCAGCATTTT. Its protein product is CASSLRPGTGMGNQPQHF.

This clone was picked up a small number of times. The genes are TRBV9 and TRBJ2-3, with 8 bases matching TRBD2. Germline V lookup: CDR1 SGDLS, CDR2 YYNGEE. Trimming cost V 3 bases and J 4 bases; bases outside gene matches: 7. This CDR3 is built from 15 residues. The CDR3 region is CASSGDMRGADTQYF. Written as DNA, the CDR3 is TGTGCCAGCAGCGGTGACATGCGGGGGGCAGATACGCAGTATTTT.

This sequence joins TRBV6-5 and TRBJ2-7, with 8 positions matching TRBD2. The CDR3 has 15 amino acids. J lost 2 bases, V lost 0 bases, and 3 bases had no gene match. Germline assignment: CDR1 MNHEY and CDR2 SVGAGI. This CDR3 is CASSYSAGVAYEQYF. In DNA, the CDR3 is TGTGCCAGCAGTTACTCAGCGGGGGTGGCCTACGAGCAGTACTTC.

J is TRBJ2-5 and V is TRBV5-1; maybe TRBD1 (6 bases). The CDR3 is made up of 15 amino acids. Trimming pared 4 bases from V and 5 bases from J, leaving 18 bases between. Germline V gene sequence: CDR1 SGHRS, CDR2 YFSETQ. The CDR3 region is CASSERTALGETQYF. The CDR3 DNA sequence: TGCGCCAGCAGCGAGAGGACAGCCCTTGGGGAGACCCAGTACTTC.

This clone was detected a few times. The chain has TRBV29-1 and TRBJ2-1; TRBD2 might be the D (9 bases). The length of the CDR3 is 17 residues. Germline CDR1 SQVTM, CDR2 ANQGSEA. V was clipped by 7 bases and J by 5 bases, with 27 bases between them. This chain's CDR3 is CSARDRPLAGAHNEQFF. CDR3 sequence (DNA): TGCAGCGCCCGGGACAGGCCCTTAGCGGGAGCTCACAATGAGCAGTTCTTC.

This chain joins TRBV7-9 and TRBJ1-1, with TRBD1 identical over 8 bases. The CDR3 runs 14 residues. In germline, CDR1 is SEHNR, CDR2 FQNEAQ (reference sequence). With 5 bases clipped from V and 5 bases from J, the junction kept 7 bases outside the gene matches. CDR3 sequence: CASSNQGASTEAFF. CDR3 sequence (DNA): TGTGCCAGCAGCAACCAGGGGGCGAGTACTGAAGCTTTCTTT.

The genes are TRBV29-1 and TRBJ2-1; D possibly corresponds to TRBD2 (6 bases). The V gene lost 5 bases and the J gene lost 3 bases, with 17 bases spanning the gap. The CDR3 sequence is 15 residues long. Germline lookup yields CDR1 SQVTM and CDR2 ANQGSEA. CDR3 in amino acids: CSVSLMGLSYNEQFF. Written as DNA, the CDR3 is TGCAGCGTTTCTCTGATGGGACTCAGCTACAATGAGCAGTTCTTC.

Here the CDR3 reads CASSPQSGNTIYF. In DNA, the CDR3 is TGTGCCAGCAGCCCACAGTCCGGAAACACCATATATTTT. The genes are TRBV11-2 and TRBJ1-3; no reliable D call. Germline CDR1 is SGHAT and CDR2 is FQNNGV. V lost 5 bases, J lost 4 bases, and 9 bases lay in between. This CDR3 contains 13 residues.

The V gene is TRBV5-6, the J gene TRBJ1-3, with 8 bases aligning to TRBD1. This CDR3 has 18 amino acids. Per the germline V gene, CDR1 is SGHDT and CDR2 is YYEEEE. The V and J ends lost 4 bases and 0 bases, in that order; junction bases with no gene match: 12. For the CDR3, the DNA is TGTGCCAGCAGCCCCCGGGACAGGCGTTTTTCCTCTGGAAACACCATATATTTT. Protein sequence: CASSPRDRRFSSGNTIYF.

This clone has only a few counts. V usage is TRBV2 and J usage is TRBJ2-5; D unclear. This CDR3 is 14 amino acids long. The V gene's germline CDR1 is SNHLY and CDR2 FYNNEI. V was cut by 2 bases and J by 2 bases, with 9 bases left in between. The CDR3 region has the DNA TGTGCCAGCAGTGAAATAGTACAGCAAGAGACCCAGTACTTC. It codes for CASSEIVQQETQYF.

This clone has more than one count but fewer than ten. The chain joins TRBV7-2 to TRBJ2-3; D is possibly TRBD1 (6 bases). The germline V gene has CDR1 SGHTA and CDR2 FQGNSA. This CDR3 has 15 residues. With 0 bases removed from V and 1 base from J, the gap between germline ends came to 8 bases. CDR3 nucleotides: TGTGCCAGCAGCTTAGCCAGGGGAGGCACAGATACGCAGTATTTT. This codes for CASSLARGGTDTQYF.

This clone was observed a few times. V gene TRBV19 combines with J gene TRBJ1-2, with D possibly TRBD1 on 6 matching bases. This CDR3 spans 15 amino acids. V was shortened by 0 bases and J by 4 bases, with 12 bases between the two germline ends. Germline V lookup: CDR1 LNHDA, CDR2 SQIVND (reference sequence). CDR3 sequence (DNA): TGTGCCAGTAGTATAGAAGGCAGGGGACCCTATGGCTACACCTTC. It is translated as CASSIEGRGPYGYTF.

This clone has only a few counts. The chain is built from TRBV5-6 and TRBJ2-7; D not certain. Between the trimmed V and J ends, which lost 2 bases and 0 bases, there was a span of 9 bases. From germline, CDR1 is SGHDT and CDR2 YYEEEE. This CDR3 contains 14 residues. The CDR3 loop is CASSFRAYSYEQYF. CDR3 sequence (DNA): TGTGCCAGCAGCTTTCGAGCCTACTCCTACGAGCAGTACTTC. Variable domain in full (rest from reference TRBV5-6 and TRBJ2-7): DAGVTQSPTHLIKTRGQQVTLRCSPKSGHDTVSWYQQALGQGPQFIFQYYEEEERQRGNFPDRFSGHQFPNYSSELNVNALLLGDSALYLCASSFRAYSYEQYFGPGTRLTVT.